These T cell receptor beta chains were read from a single sample in a study of blood T cell repertoires in COVID-19. Sequencing used immunoSEQ multiplex PCR; TCRdb keeps in-frame clones, though not all of them. The repertoire has hundreds of thousands of clones, about nine tenths of them found once; the top ten carry more than 8.5%. Sequenced: PBMCs or T cells enriched from blood (not recorded which). These receptors were collected from a woman under 30 who had recovered from COVID-19. CDR3s leave out the opening cysteine and the closing phenylalanine or tryptophan.

TRBV28	TRBJ2-1	ASSFTTSAAYNEQF
TRBV9	TRBJ1-1	ASSPAYRGGWAF
TRBV7-3	TRBJ1-1	ASSLRGPGDRAF
TRBV10-3	TRBJ2-1	AITNLRGEPYSYNEQF
TRBV19	TRBJ1-2	ASSDPGTRGYT
TRBV6-5	TRBJ2-1	ASTRGEYNEQF
TRBV27	TRBJ1-2	ASSLRDTNYGYT
TRBV21-1	TRBJ2-7	ANSMIVQGAYLSRYEQY
TRBV6-5	TRBJ2-1	ASTSSRTSGEDQF
TRBV19	TRBJ1-2	ASRQEIGYT
TRBV4-2	TRBJ1-1	ASSQYQGANTEAF
TRBV9	TRBJ2-1	ASSARQGTYNEQF
TRBV7-7	TRBJ2-1	ASSLRAGGFYEQF
TRBV14	TRBJ1-6	ASSLREQGASLH
TRBV9	TRBJ2-5	ASSVGLEVETQY
TRBV18	TRBJ2-3	ASSLLAGGPTDTQY
TRBV28	TRBJ1-2	ASSSRGHNYGYT
TRBV5-1	TRBJ2-7	ASSSGSGGAWEQY
TRBV7-3	TRBJ2-3	ASSRREADTQY
TRBV14	TRBJ2-2	ASGLAGITGELF
TRBV5-1	TRBJ2-5	ASSLDPRETQY
TRBV6-5	TRBJ1-1	ASSITERNTEAF
TRBV20-1	TRBJ1-1	SASRSTASNTEAF
TRBV7-9	TRBJ1-2	ASSLVGRVYGYT
TRBV11-2	TRBJ2-7	ASSRLGGRDRTIYEQY
TRBV4-1	TRBJ2-2	ASSSPHATGINGELF
TRBV7-2	TRBJ1-2	ASSLAPGLSGTNYGYT
TRBV6-5	TRBJ2-7	ASTRQGVYEQY
TRBV19	TRBJ2-1	ASSGPSGVSRNEQF
TRBV12-3/TRBV12-4	TRBJ2-1	ASRTGYDEQF
TRBV5-8	TRBJ1-2	ASSLDGSRDGYT
TRBV11-2	TRBJ1-6	AVGTGGFYSPLH
TRBV25-1	TRBJ1-2	ASSDRGIYGYT
TRBV25-1	TRBJ1-4	ASSAPGAMGEKLF
TRBV2	TRBJ2-2	ASSTKGTGELF
TRBV2	TRBJ1-2	ASRGTGGLGYT
TRBV5-6	TRBJ1-6	ASRRYSNSPLH
TRBV7-2	TRBJ1-4	ASSPQTGTIEKLF